This entry lists 12 T cell receptor beta chains sequenced from one sample in a study of blood T cell repertoires in COVID-19. The data were produced by immunoSEQ multiplex PCR, yet TCRdb's version contains in-frame clones alone and is incomplete. The table lists 390,000 or so clones, around 90% of them singletons. Sequencing was carried out using peripheral blood. The source is a woman aged 30 to 39 with COVID-19, enrolled during active disease.

V usage is TRBV7-2 and J usage is TRBJ1-4; 7 nucleotides line up with TRBD1. Germline CDR1 reads SGHTA; CDR2 reads FQGNSA. V shed 5 bases, J shed 7 bases, and the junction held 7 bases outside the gene matches. There are 14 residues in the CDR3. CDR3 nucleotides: TGTGCCAGCAGCCCTACCCGGGACAGTGAAAAACTGTTTTTT. It yields the protein CASSPTRDSEKLFF.

The chain combines TRBV19 with TRBJ1-4, with D unresolved. V was trimmed by 4 bases and J by 8 bases, leaving 14 bases between them. The germline V gene has CDR1 LNHDA and CDR2 SQIVND (reference sequence). The CDR3 is 14 amino acids. In DNA form, the CDR3 reads TGTGCCAGTAGTAAAGTGGCAGGCAGGGAAAAACTGTTTTTT. It translates to CASSKVAGREKLFF.

This chain connects TRBV25-1 to TRBJ2-1, with TRBD1 matching over 9 bases. The CDR3 spans 14 residues. From germline, CDR1 is MGHDK and CDR2 SYGVNS. J gave up 7 bases and V 5 bases, and 6 bases lay outside the gene matches. This chain's CDR3 is CASSNRGRLNEQFF. DNA for the CDR3: TGTGCCAGCAGTAACAGGGGGCGATTGAATGAGCAGTTCTTC.

The J gene is TRBJ1-2, the V gene TRBV28; TRBD1 might be the D (6 bases). CDR1 is MDHEN, CDR2 SYDVKM, per germline. This CDR3 is 16 amino acids long. The V end was cut by 5 bases, the J end by 4 bases, with 20 bases between. As DNA, the CDR3 is TGTGCCAGCAGTGACAGGCCCAAGGCCCTCTTCTATGGCTACACCTTC. It codes for CASSDRPKALFYGYTF.

The V call is TRBV3-1 (or the pseudogene TRBV3-2), the J call TRBJ2-1; D call uncertain. V lost 0 bases and J lost 2, with 11 bases in between. The CDR3 consists of 16 residues. Germline-derived CDR1 and CDR2 are LGHDT and YNNKEL (reference sequence). The CDR3: CASSQDPSEPYNEQFF. The CDR3 DNA reads TGTGCCAGCAGCCAAGATCCCAGCGAACCCTACAATGAGCAGTTCTTC.

The V call is TRBV12-3 or TRBV12-4, the J call TRBJ2-7, with a tentative D call TRBD1 (6 bases). Trimming stripped 6 bases from V and 2 bases from J, with 8 bases between. The CDR3 has 12 amino acids. CDR3 region: CASRTGTYEQYF. In nucleotides, the CDR3 is TGTGCCAGCAGGACAGGCACCTACGAGCAGTACTTC.

The V call is TRBV6-2 or TRBV6-3, the J call TRBJ2-7, with a possible D match to TRBD2 (6 bases). The CDR3 loop spans 14 amino acids. The V end lost 5 bases, the J end lost 3 bases, and 14 bases lay between the germline ends. Germline V lookup: CDR1 MNHEY, CDR2 SVGEGT. The DNA of the CDR3 is TGTGCCAGCAGTCCCCGGGACTGGAACTACGAGCAGTACGTC. Amino acid sequence: CASSPRDWNYEQYV.

This clone was seen only a few times. The chain carries TRBV6-5 and TRBJ1-5; TRBD1 matches 9 bases. V was pared by 5 bases and J by 2 bases, with 4 bases of the junction left unmatched. CDR1 and CDR2 (germline): MNHEY, SVGAGI. The CDR3 runs 15 residues. The CDR3 reads CASSPRDRGNQPQHF. DNA for the CDR3: TGTGCCAGCAGTCCCCGGGACAGGGGCAATCAGCCCCAGCATTTT.

This chain links TRBV6-5 with TRBJ1-2; D ambiguous. This CDR3 region has 12 residues. Germline V gives CDR1 MNHEY, CDR2 SVGAGI. The germline V and J ends were trimmed by 7 bases and 1 base, with 7 bases remaining between them. CDR3 loop: CASKSFNYGYTF. CDR3 nucleotides: TGTGCCAGCAAGAGTTTTAACTATGGCTACACCTTC.

The chain carries TRBV19 and TRBJ1-1; 7 nucleotides align to TRBD1. The V and J ends lost 4 bases and 7 bases, in that order; junction bases with no gene match: 3. Germline-derived CDR1 and CDR2 are LNHDA and SQIVND (reference sequence). This CDR3 region has 12 residues. Here the CDR3 reads CASSTRDSEAFF. The CDR3 DNA sequence: TGTGCCAGTAGTACCCGGGACAGTGAAGCTTTCTTT.

With regard to this clone: The sample carries other DNA sequences with the same CDR3. The chain couples TRBV5-6 to TRBJ2-1; no clear D gene. This CDR3 has 15 residues. CDR1 and CDR2 from the germline V gene are SGHDT and YYEEEE. Trimming cost V 0 bases and J 1 base, with 8 bases left between them. CDR3 coding DNA: TGTGCCAGCAGCTTGGTTCCCGGTTCCTACAATGAGCAGTTCTTC. This encodes CASSLVPGSYNEQFF.

This clone was counted a few times. The V call is TRBV6-6, the J call TRBJ2-2; possible D gene TRBD2, 7 bases. Germline V CDR1 and CDR2: MNHNY, SVGAGI (reference sequence). The CDR3 is 16 residues long. V was clipped by 6 bases and J by 4 bases, with 18 bases between them. CDR3 amino acids: CASRGRGSRSTGELFF. The DNA for the CDR3 is TGTGCCAGCAGGGGGAGGGGGAGTCGGAGCACCGGGGAGCTGTTTTTT.